A selection of T cell receptor beta chains follows, all from one sample in a study of CD8 T cells in ankylosing spondylitis. Via MiXCR, TCRdb re-called the 5' RACE reads, giving one row per CDR3 protein. The table shows about 250,000 distinct CDR3 sequences, with roughly 10% occurring only once. Source material: blood, either unsorted or a sorted T cell fraction (not recorded which). The receptors were gathered from a male donor with ankylosing spondylitis or in good health (not recorded which). Each CDR3 is given with its conserved first and last residue. A D gene is named only where the DNA matches it firmly. Clone size, where shown, is once, few, many, or a class for clones that have expanded.

v_call: TRBV5-1
cdr3_length: 13
d_call: NA
j_call: TRBJ2-7
clone_size: many
cdr3_nt: TGCGCCAGCAGCTTGGATCCCAGCTACGAGCAGTACTTC
cdr3_aa: CASSLDPSYEQYF

v_call: TRBV20-1
cdr3_length: 13
d_call: NA
j_call: TRBJ2-7
clone_size: many
cdr3_nt: TGCAGTGCTAGAGGGGTCTACCCTTACGAGCAGTACTTC
cdr3_aa: CSARGVYPYEQYF

v_call: TRBV12-3/TRBV12-4
cdr3_length: 13
d_call: NA
j_call: TRBJ2-7
clone_size: few
cdr3_nt: TGTGCCAGCAGTTTCGGCCAGCCCTACGAGCAGTACTTC
cdr3_aa: CASSFGQPYEQYF

v_call: TRBV7-2
cdr3_length: 15
d_call: NA
j_call: TRBJ1-1
clone_size: many
cdr3_nt: TGTGCCAGCAGCTTAGTGAGGGTGACTAACACTGAAGCTTTCTTT
cdr3_aa: CASSLVRVTNTEAFF

v_call: TRBV30
cdr3_length: 14
d_call: NA
j_call: TRBJ1-1
clone_size: few
cdr3_nt: TGTGCCTGCACCTCCAGGGGTGGGATAAACGAAGCTTTCTTT
cdr3_aa: CACTSRGGINEAFF

v_call: TRBV20-1
cdr3_length: 15
d_call: NA
j_call: TRBJ1-6
clone_size: NA
cdr3_nt: TGCTGTGCTAGACCTCGGGGAGATCAGAGATCACCCCTCCACTTT
cdr3_aa: CCARPRGDQRSPLHF

v_call: TRBV20-1
cdr3_length: 14
d_call: NA
j_call: TRBJ2-3
clone_size: many
cdr3_nt: TGCAGTGCAGAACTGAGCCCTAGCACAGATACGCAGTATTTT
cdr3_aa: CSAELSPSTDTQYF

v_call: TRBV2
cdr3_length: 15
d_call: TRBD2
j_call: TRBJ2-3
clone_size: many
cdr3_nt: TGTGCCAGCAGTGAAGGGGCTAGCGGGGGGGCCACGCAGTATTTT
cdr3_aa: CASSEGASGGATQYF

v_call: TRBV10-2
cdr3_length: 14
d_call: NA
j_call: TRBJ2-1
clone_size: many
cdr3_nt: TGCGCCAGCAGTGGGTATGGGGGAACCAATGAGCAGTTCTTC
cdr3_aa: CASSGYGGTNEQFF

v_call: TRBV5-1
cdr3_length: 14
d_call: TRBD2
j_call: TRBJ2-3
clone_size: many
cdr3_nt: TGCGCCAGCAGCTTGACTAGCGGGGTGGATACGCAGTATTTT
cdr3_aa: CASSLTSGVDTQYF

v_call: TRBV13
cdr3_length: 13
d_call: NA
j_call: TRBJ1-1
clone_size: many
cdr3_nt: TGTGCCAGCAGCTCCGACGTCCCGGCGGGAGCTTTCTTT
cdr3_aa: CASSSDVPAGAFF

v_call: TRBV27
cdr3_length: 13
d_call: NA
j_call: TRBJ2-5
clone_size: NA
cdr3_nt: TGTGCCAGCAGTTTAAACACCTTTTCTACCCAGTACTTC
cdr3_aa: CASSLNTFSTQYF

v_call: TRBV4-1
cdr3_length: 16
d_call: NA
j_call: TRBJ2-2
clone_size: many
cdr3_nt: TGCGCCAGCAGCCAAGATTGGGCAGGGGACACCGGGGAGCTGTTTTTT
cdr3_aa: CASSQDWAGDTGELFF

v_call: TRBV6-5
cdr3_length: 15
d_call: NA
j_call: TRBJ1-1
clone_size: many
cdr3_nt: TGTGCCAGCAGTTACTCGAGACGGAAGAACACTGAAGCTTTCTTT
cdr3_aa: CASSYSRRKNTEAFF

v_call: TRBV18
cdr3_length: 13
d_call: NA
j_call: TRBJ2-1
clone_size: NA
cdr3_nt: TGTGCCAGCTCACGGACGTCCTACAATGAGCAGTTCTTC
cdr3_aa: CASSRTSYNEQFF

v_call: TRBV24-1
cdr3_length: 14
d_call: NA
j_call: TRBJ2-1
clone_size: many
cdr3_nt: TGTGCCACCAGTGGGGGCACGGAATACAATGAGCAGTTCTTC
cdr3_aa: CATSGGTEYNEQFF

v_call: TRBV5-1
cdr3_length: 14
d_call: NA
j_call: TRBJ1-1
clone_size: many
cdr3_nt: TGCGCCAGCAGCCTAGGGGTTGCGGACACTGAAGCTTTCTTT
cdr3_aa: CASSLGVADTEAFF

v_call: TRBV6-1
cdr3_length: 17
d_call: NA
j_call: TRBJ2-2
clone_size: many
cdr3_nt: TGTGCCAGCAGTGACGGGCAGACAGTGGTTAGGGACGGGGAGCTGTTTTTT
cdr3_aa: CASSDGQTVVRDGELFF

v_call: TRBV7-9
cdr3_length: 13
d_call: NA
j_call: TRBJ2-7
clone_size: few
cdr3_nt: TGTGCCAGCAGCTTAGTAGGGTTCTACGAGCAGTACTTC
cdr3_aa: CASSLVGFYEQYF

v_call: TRBV5-1
cdr3_length: 14
d_call: TRBD1
j_call: TRBJ1-1
clone_size: once
cdr3_nt: TGCGCCAGCAGTTTTCGACAGGGTAGCACTGAAGCTTTCTTT
cdr3_aa: CASSFRQGSTEAFF

v_call: TRBV5-1
cdr3_length: 16
d_call: NA
j_call: TRBJ1-1
clone_size: NA
cdr3_nt: TGCGCCAGTACCCGTCGGGGGGCGCGAGGGAACACTGAAGCTTTCTTT
cdr3_aa: CASTRRGARGNTEAFF

v_call: TRBV12-3/TRBV12-4
cdr3_length: 15
d_call: TRBD1
j_call: TRBJ1-3
clone_size: many
cdr3_nt: TGTGCCAGCAGAGGACAGGGCGGCTCTGGAAACACCATATATTTT
cdr3_aa: CASRGQGGSGNTIYF

v_call: TRBV5-1
cdr3_length: 15
d_call: TRBD1
j_call: TRBJ1-6
clone_size: NA
cdr3_nt: TGCGCCAGCACCCCAGGACAGGGGCGGAATTCACCCCTCCACTTT
cdr3_aa: CASTPGQGRNSPLHF

v_call: TRBV5-6
cdr3_length: 17
d_call: NA
j_call: TRBJ2-1
clone_size: many
cdr3_nt: TGTGCCAGCAGCGACCTCCCCTGGGGGGGGGGCCCGAATGAGCAGTTCTTC
cdr3_aa: CASSDLPWGGGPNEQFF

v_call: TRBV20-1
cdr3_length: 13
d_call: NA
j_call: TRBJ2-2
clone_size: many
cdr3_nt: TGCAGTGCTTCAGGGGGGTACACCGGGGAGCTGTTTTTT
cdr3_aa: CSASGGYTGELFF

v_call: TRBV18
cdr3_length: 17
d_call: NA
j_call: TRBJ1-6
clone_size: many
cdr3_nt: TGTGCCAGCTCACCGCTATTACCGGGTGGCGATAATTCACCCCTCCACTTT
cdr3_aa: CASSPLLPGGDNSPLHF

v_call: TRBV5-1
cdr3_length: 15
d_call: NA
j_call: TRBJ2-7
clone_size: many
cdr3_nt: TGCGCCAGCAGCTTGGCGAGCGGCAGGTCCTCCGAGCAGTACTTC
cdr3_aa: CASSLASGRSSEQYF

v_call: TRBV7-2
cdr3_length: 14
d_call: NA
j_call: TRBJ1-1
clone_size: many
cdr3_nt: TGTGCCAGCAGCGTAACAGGGAGGAACACTGAAGCTTTCTTT
cdr3_aa: CASSVTGRNTEAFF

v_call: TRBV12-3/TRBV12-4
cdr3_length: 15
d_call: NA
j_call: TRBJ1-1
clone_size: many
cdr3_nt: TGTGCCAGCAGTCCTGACAGGATTTCGAACACTGAAGCTTTCTTT
cdr3_aa: CASSPDRISNTEAFF

v_call: TRBV10-3
cdr3_length: 14
d_call: NA
j_call: TRBJ1-2
clone_size: many
cdr3_nt: TGTGCCATCACCCCCTTAGAGGCGCCCTATGGCTACACCTTC
cdr3_aa: CAITPLEAPYGYTF

v_call: TRBV25-1
cdr3_length: 16
d_call: NA
j_call: TRBJ2-3
clone_size: many
cdr3_nt: TGTGCCAGCCGAAGGGGTGGCGGCCCTCACACAGATACGCAGTATTTT
cdr3_aa: CASRRGGGPHTDTQYF

v_call: TRBV7-2
cdr3_length: 14
d_call: NA
j_call: TRBJ2-2
clone_size: many
cdr3_nt: TGTGCCAGCAGCTTAGCGGTTAACACCGGGGAGCTGTTTTTT
cdr3_aa: CASSLAVNTGELFF

v_call: TRBV7-8
cdr3_length: 16
d_call: NA
j_call: TRBJ2-1
clone_size: many
cdr3_nt: TGTGCCAGCAGCTTAACACCGGGACAAGGGTACAATGAGCAGTTCTTC
cdr3_aa: CASSLTPGQGYNEQFF

v_call: TRBV3-1
cdr3_length: 15
d_call: TRBD1
j_call: TRBJ2-7
clone_size: NA
cdr3_nt: TGTGCCACCTGCCAACCCGGGACAGGGGGGGGCGAGCAGTACTTC
cdr3_aa: CATCQPGTGGGEQYF

v_call: TRBV20-1
cdr3_length: 14
d_call: NA
j_call: TRBJ2-2
clone_size: many
cdr3_nt: TGCAGTGCTAGTTCATCAGGGAACACCGGGGAGCTGTTTTTT
cdr3_aa: CSASSSGNTGELFF

v_call: TRBV10-3
cdr3_length: 13
d_call: NA
j_call: TRBJ2-2
clone_size: NA
cdr3_nt: TGTGCCACGGGGGCTATGAACACCGGGGAGCTGTTTTTT
cdr3_aa: CATGAMNTGELFF

v_call: TRBV6-1
cdr3_length: 17
d_call: TRBD1
j_call: TRBJ1-1
clone_size: NA
cdr3_nt: TGTGCCAGCAGAACCGGGACAGACAACCTAGGGGACACTGAAGCTTTCTTT
cdr3_aa: CASRTGTDNLGDTEAFF

v_call: TRBV6-7
cdr3_length: 17
d_call: NA
j_call: TRBJ1-5
clone_size: many
cdr3_nt: TGTGCCAGCAGTTACTCTTCAGGGTCGAGTGGCAATCAGCCCCAGCATTTT
cdr3_aa: CASSYSSGSSGNQPQHF

v_call: TRBV6-1
cdr3_length: 16
d_call: TRBD1
j_call: TRBJ1-5
clone_size: NA
cdr3_nt: TGTGCCAGCAGCGCTTCTCAGGGGGCTCCCTCCCAGCCCCAGCATTTT
cdr3_aa: CASSASQGAPSQPQHF

v_call: TRBV6-1
cdr3_length: 14
d_call: NA
j_call: TRBJ1-1
clone_size: many
cdr3_nt: TGTGCCAGCAGTGACCCAGGCGCAGGCACTGAAGCTTTCTTT
cdr3_aa: CASSDPGAGTEAFF

v_call: TRBV5-1
cdr3_length: 14
d_call: NA
j_call: TRBJ2-3
clone_size: many
cdr3_nt: TGCGCCAGCAGCTTGGAGTACGGCACAGATACGCAGTATTTT
cdr3_aa: CASSLEYGTDTQYF

v_call: TRBV15
cdr3_length: 13
d_call: NA
j_call: TRBJ1-1
clone_size: many
cdr3_nt: TGTGCCACCAGCACAGACCAACGATCTGTAGCTTTCTTT
cdr3_aa: CATSTDQRSVAFF